The 15 T cell receptor beta chains below were found in one sample sequenced in a study of T cell responses to AZD1222 COVID-19 vaccine. The method was immunoSEQ multiplex PCR; TCRdb's version includes in-frame clones alone and lacks a portion of them. Here the sample spans more than 85,000 clones, about 80% being singletons. Source: peripheral blood, taken on day 0 of AZD1222 vaccination. These receptor sequences come from an adult in good health.

This rearrangement joins TRBV29-1 to TRBJ1-6; D remains ambiguous. Germline V gene data show CDR1 as SQVTM and CDR2 as ANQGSEA. The CDR3 totals 13 residues. Trimming shortened V by 7 bases and J by 8 bases, and 15 bases separated the two germline ends. The CDR3, as DNA: TGCAGCGCCCGGGTCTCAGCCTATTCACCCCTCCACTTT. This translates into CSARVSAYSPLHF. Filled out from reference TRBV29-1 and TRBJ1-6, the complete variable domain reads SAVISQKPSRDICQRGTSLTIQCQVDSQVTMMFWYRQQPGQSLTLIATANQGSEATYESGFVIDKFPISRPNLTFSTLTVSNMSPEDSSIYLCSARVSAYSPLHFGNGTRLTVT.

The gene calls are TRBV7-9 and TRBJ1-2, with D unclear. The length of the CDR3 is 15 residues. V was clipped by 0 bases and J by 1 base, with 9 bases between them. Looked up from germline, CDR1 is SEHNR and CDR2 is FQNEAQ (reference sequence). The CDR3, as DNA: TGTGCCAGCAGCTTAGCGGGCAGGATTAACTATGGCTACACCTTC. Translating gives CASSLAGRINYGYTF.

The J gene is TRBJ2-2, the V gene TRBV4-2; the D is unclear. V was clipped by 3 bases and J by 0 bases, with 11 bases between them. The CDR3 spans 16 residues. Germline V gene data show CDR1 as LGHNA and CDR2 as YNFKEQ. CDR3 in DNA: TGTGCCAGCAGCCAGGTAGAACAGCCGAACACCGGGGAGCTGTTTTTT. It is translated as CASSQVEQPNTGELFF.

The chain carries TRBV19 and TRBJ2-7; 9 bases line up with TRBD2. V was clipped by 5 bases and J by 0 bases; unmatched bases: 14. The CDR3 is 18 residues long. Germline assignment: CDR1 LNHDA and CDR2 SQIVND (reference sequence). CDR3 DNA: TGTGCCAGTAGTGACCAGCGGGGGGCCGGACCAAGCTCCTACGAGCAGTACTTC. Its translation: CASSDQRGAGPSSYEQYF.

The genes are TRBV29-1 and TRBJ1-1; TRBD1 matches 9 bases. The CDR3 is 13 residues long. Per the germline V gene, CDR1 is SQVTM and CDR2 is ANQGSEA. The V and J ends lost 7 bases and 2 bases, in that order; junction bases with no gene match: 5. The CDR3 DNA reads TGCAGCGGTTGGGGACAGGGCAACACTGAAGCTTTCTTT. As protein: CSGWGQGNTEAFF.

Concerning this clone: Germline and junction disagree at one end, which may indicate a read error. This sequence joins TRBV13 and TRBJ2-7, with 9 bases identical to TRBD1. This CDR3 is built from 13 residues. Per the germline V gene, CDR1 is PRHDT and CDR2 is FYEKMQ (reference sequence). CDR3 nucleotide sequence: TGTGCCAGCAGCTTAGGGTTAGCCGGGACAGGGACCTTC. It encodes CASSLGLAGTGTF. Full variable domain (remainder filled in from reference TRBV13 and TRBJ2-7): AAGVIQSPRHLIKEKRETATLKCYPIPRHDTVYWYQQGPGQDPQFLISFYEKMQSDKGSIPDRFSAQQFSDYHSELNMSSLELGDSALYFCASSLGLAGTGTFGPGTRLTVT.

This rearrangement joins TRBV5-3 to TRBJ1-2; TRBD1 matches at 7 bases. TRBV5-3 is an ORF; its function is uncertain. Unmatched junction bases numbered 12, after V lost 4 bases and J lost 0 bases. This CDR3 comprises 17 residues. The CDR3 DNA reads TGTGCCAGAAGCGTGACCAGACAGGGAACCACTAACTATGGCTACACCTTC. Translation gives CARSVTRQGTTNYGYTF.

The chain uses TRBV27 and TRBJ1-2; the match to TRBD1 covers 7 bases. The V gene end was trimmed by 6 bases and the J gene end by 5 bases; junction bases not matched to a gene: 6. The germline CDR1 and CDR2 sequences are MNHEY and SMNVEV (reference sequence). The CDR3 is 13 amino acids. The CDR3 region is CASSHDRVYGYTF. CDR3 bases: TGTGCCAGCAGCCATGACAGGGTTTATGGCTACACCTTC.

The chain links TRBV7-6 to TRBJ1-4, with 11 bases matching TRBD1. CDR1 SGHVS and CDR2 FNYEAQ come from the germline V gene. Unmatched junction bases numbered 0, after V lost 0 bases and J lost 6 bases. The CDR3 extends over 15 amino acids. This CDR3 is CASSLAGQGDEKLFF. CDR3 coding DNA: TGTGCCAGCAGCTTAGCGGGACAGGGGGATGAAAAACTGTTTTTT.

Many counts were recorded for this clone. This chain links TRBV7-8 with TRBJ1-6; tentative D call: TRBD1 (6 bases). With 2 bases removed from V and 3 bases from J, the gap between germline ends came to 11 bases. The CDR3 length is 16 residues. In germline, CDR1 is SGHVS, CDR2 FQNEAQ. In DNA, the CDR3 is TGTGCCAGCAGCTTACTCGGGGGCCGCTATAATTCACCCCTCCACTTT. It is translated as CASSLLGGRYNSPLHF.

V is TRBV19 and J is TRBJ1-2; TRBD1 aligns across 9 bases. The CDR3 consists of 16 residues. Germline V lookup: CDR1 LNHDA, CDR2 SQIVND (reference sequence). Trimming at V came to 5 bases and at J to 8 bases, leaving 15 bases not matched to a gene. This chain's CDR3 is CASSPPGQGLKQGYTF. CDR3 DNA: TGTGCCAGTAGTCCCCCGGGACAGGGTCTTAAGCAAGGCTACACCTTC.

The V and J genes are TRBV4-1 and TRBJ1-2; no definite D call. The CDR3 consists of 12 residues. CDR1 and CDR2 from the germline V gene are MGHRA and YSYEKL. Trimming shortened V by 0 bases and J by 4 bases, and 3 bases separated the two germline ends. The CDR3 nucleotides are TGCGCCAGCAGCCAAGAGGGCTATGGCTACACCTTC. Translation gives CASSQEGYGYTF.

The chain recombines TRBV12-5 with TRBJ2-2; TRBD1 or TRBD2 may be the D gene (5 bases each). This CDR3 is 16 amino acids long. V lost 1 base and J 2 bases, leaving 11 bases between the germline ends. From germline, CDR1 is LGHNT and CDR2 FRNRAP. CDR3: CASGLGEGSNTGELFF. DNA of the CDR3: TGTGCTAGTGGTTTGGGTGAGGGGTCAAACACCGGGGAGCTGTTTTTT.

This chain joins TRBV2 and TRBJ1-5; TRBD1 matches at 7 bases. V was clipped by 4 bases and J by 5 bases; unmatched bases: 5. The CDR3 has 14 amino acids. Looked up from germline, CDR1 is SNHLY and CDR2 is FYNNEI. The CDR3 region is CASSAGQNYQPQHF. CDR3 coding DNA: TGTGCCAGCAGTGCGGGACAGAATTATCAGCCCCAGCATTTT.

The chain links TRBV19 to TRBJ1-5; D not resolved. V dropped 3 bases and J dropped 3 bases, with 15 bases sitting between them. This CDR3 comprises 16 residues. Germline V CDR1 and CDR2: LNHDA, SQIVND (reference sequence). CDR3 protein: CASSIQVPQHNQPQHF. CDR3 DNA sequence: TGTGCCAGTAGTATCCAAGTCCCACAGCACAATCAGCCCCAGCATTTT.